This T cell receptor beta chain is from a study of OX40 agonist ivuxolimab in advanced cancers. The CDR3 consists of 14 residues. The ends were cut back, 7 bases at V and 7 bases at J, with 14 bases in the middle. Germline CDR1 reads MNHNS; CDR2 reads SASEGT. The method was immunoSEQ multiplex PCR; TCRdb's version includes in-frame clones alone and lacks a portion of them. Of approximately 100,000 clones listed, about 90% are singletons. The rearrangement uses TRBV6-1 and TRBJ1-6, with a tentative D call TRBD1 (6 bases). The sample consisted of CD4+ or CD8+ T cells sorted from blood, taken in a trial of the OX40 agonist ivuxolimab. This TCR was recovered from an adult with an advanced solid tumor such as melanoma, head and neck, liver or kidney cancer. CDR3 bases: TGTGCCAGCAACCGTGCCCAGGGGAATTCACCCCTCCACTTT. Amino acid sequence: CASNRAQGNSPLHF.